What follows is one T cell receptor (beta chain) and its context. The antigen it recognizes is unknown. No much larger clone is present one base from it, and per-base qualities are unavailable. To sequence the TCRbeta CDR3 region, genomic DNA was isolated from the sorted cells. The immunoSEQ Assay was used for sequencing of TCRbeta CDR3 regions. TCRdb provides this immuneACCESS table in a form limited to in-frame rearrangements. Some clones are lacking; in checked studies, under half of them reflect an unresolved V gene, and why the rest are absent is not known. The sample table contains more than 85,000 clones; only one count was recorded for roughly 85% of them. Of the sample, 0.4% to 0.65% falls within the top ten clones. The record originates from a study of OX40 agonist ivuxolimab in advanced cancers. Describing the broader study: Ivuxolimab was a fully human IgG2 agonistic monoclonal antibody targeting the costimulatory receptor OX40 (CD134). Peripheral TCRbeta sequencing was intended to test whether TCR sequence diversity was altered and clonal T-cell expansion was caused by ivuxolimab. The monotherapy dose-escalation portion (N of about 52 patients) of the phase I ivuxolimab trial is reported in the paper. The dose-escalation cohort was 80% to 90% male with a mean age of approximately 59 years, ranging from roughly 23 to 90. Among the roughly 52 dose-escalation patients, some 19 had hepatocellular carcinoma, about 15 melanoma, 9 renal cell carcinoma and 9 head and neck cancer. Intravenous ivuxolimab was administered to patients every 2 weeks at six dose levels: 0.01, 0.1, 0.3, 1.5, 3 and 10 mg/kg. Partial responses occurred in three dose-escalation patients, of whom one had hepatocellular carcinoma and two had cutaneous melanoma. Prior anti-PD-1, anti-PD-L1 or anti-CTLA-4 therapy was permitted, and checkpoint inhibitors had been received by roughly two fifths of dose-escalation patients. Overall results and qualifications from the work: At doses of 0.1 to 3.0 mg/kg, clonal expansion of both CD4+ and CD8+ T cells in blood was seen between baseline and week 6. Low levels of normalized T-cell clonal expansion were also shown by some nonresponding patients. On average, CD8+ T cells showed more expanded clones than CD4+ T cells after ivuxolimab. In partial responders in the 0.1-3.0 mg/kg groups, normalized peripheral clonal expansion was found to be among the lowest, especially among CD8+ T cells. Antigen specificity was not determined for the clonally expanded peripheral T cells.

The trial excluded patients who had a history of autoimmune disease or were on systemic immunosuppression. Peripheral blood for TCR sequencing was drawn from every dose cohort at baseline, at cycle 4 day 1 and at cycle 7 day 1. The samples were drawn from a first-in-human, open-label, multicenter phase I dose-escalation trial of ivuxolimab. The trial enrolled adults with locally advanced or metastatic head and neck squamous cell, hepatocellular, melanoma or renal cell carcinoma. CD4+ and CD8+ T cells were sorted separately from peripheral blood before TCR sequencing. The receptor's source is an adult with an advanced solid tumor such as melanoma, head and neck, liver or kidney cancer. This specimen consisted of CD4+ or CD8+ T cells sorted from blood, obtained in a trial of the OX40 agonist ivuxolimab.

The CDR3 region has the sequence CASSEVWGQGSYEQYF. The sequence in DNA is TGTGCCAGCAGTGAAGTATGGGGACAGGGCTCCTACGAGCAGTACTTC. In this chain, TRBV2 is recombined with TRBJ2-7; 9 bases in between match TRBD1. Compared with germline, V lacks 1 base and J lacks 0 bases; bases without a gene match: 4. CDR1 and CDR2 (SNHLY, FYNNEI) derive from the germline V gene. The CDR3 runs 16 amino acids, cysteine and phenylalanine included. Here the CDR3 DNA is all that survives: 48 bases in frame from base 1.